Following are 17 T cell receptor beta chains from one sample sequenced in a study of regulatory T cells in long-lasting Graves disease. Assembly of TCR beta libraries relied on iRepertoire HTBI primers together with Arm-PCR of CDR3 regions. MiXCR was run by TCRdb on the multiplex PCR reads, yielding one entry per CDR3 protein. The profile covers 450,000 to 600,000 distinct CDR3 sequences, with 16% appearing a single time and 12% taken by the ten largest. Described time point: newly diagnosed GD, antithyroid drugs for less than 3 months. With RNA extracted from PBMCs as input, the TCR library was made. These data were also filed under a second study, of T cells in Graves' hyperthyroidism and ophthalmopathy.

The sequenced sample was peripheral blood mononuclear cells (PBMCs), obtained at new diagnosis, from a patient treated with antithyroid drugs. The receptors derive from a man aged 40-49 years with Graves disease.

This clonotype was seen repeatedly, ten times or more. The CDR3 sequence: CASSLKRGAASQFF. The CDR3 DNA is TGTGCCAGCAGCTTGAAGCGGGGGGCTGCCTCGCAGTTCTTC. J is TRBJ2-1 and V is TRBV11-2; 9 bases are shared with TRBD2. The CDR3 is made up of 14 amino acids. Germline lookup yields CDR1 SGHAT and CDR2 FQNNGV. V shed 3 bases, J shed 12 bases, and the junction held 9 bases outside the gene matches.

The genes are TRBV10-1 and TRBJ2-7; 8 bases agree with TRBD1. The junction had 8 bases not matched to a gene; V was cut back by 1 base and J by 6 bases. The germline gives CDR1 WNHNN, CDR2 SYGVQD (reference sequence). This CDR3 has 15 amino acids. The CDR3 sequence is CASSEFGQGLGEQYF. DNA for the CDR3: TGCGCCAGCAGTGAGTTCGGACAGGGTCTTGGCGAGCAGTACTTC.

This clonotype was observed many times. The rearrangement links TRBV11-2 to TRBJ1-5; 8 nucleotides line up with TRBD1. Germline V gives CDR1 SGHAT, CDR2 FQNNGV. V lost 0 bases to trimming and J lost 4 bases; unmatched junction nucleotides: 5. CDR3 length equals 16 residues. The CDR3 is CASSLDQGAGNQPQHF. CDR3 bases: TGTGCCAGCAGCTTAGATCAGGGGGCTGGGAATCAGCCCCAGCATTTT.

The genes are TRBV19 and TRBJ2-3; a possible D gene is TRBD2 (5 bases). V dropped 5 bases and J dropped 5 bases, with 14 bases sitting between them. This CDR3 region has 14 residues. Germline CDR1 reads LNHDA; CDR2 reads SQIVND (reference sequence). CDR3 sequence (DNA): TGTGCCAGTAGTGTGAGCGGAGGCGGAGATACGCAGTATTTT. Translation: CASSVSGGGDTQYF.

This clonotype was observed at least ten times. The chain has TRBV30 and TRBJ2-1; the D gene is possibly TRBD2 (6 bases). Germline V gene data show CDR1 as GTSNPN and CDR2 as SVGIG (reference sequence). The germline V and J ends were trimmed by 0 bases and 8 bases, with 14 bases remaining between them. The CDR3 runs 14 residues. The CDR3 region has the DNA TGTGCCTGGAGTGTACTGGTCGGGAGATATGAGCAGTTCTTC. Translated: CAWSVLVGRYEQFF.

This clonotype was observed a few times. The J gene is TRBJ1-5, the V gene TRBV24-1; D is uncertain. Per the germline V gene, CDR1 is KGHDR and CDR2 is SFDVKD. CDR3 length: 14 residues. V was trimmed by 5 bases and J by 0 bases, leaving 7 bases between them. In DNA form, the CDR3 reads TGTGCCACCAGTGGCGATGCTAGCAATCAGCCCCAGCATTTT. It codes for CATSGDASNQPQHF.

This clonotype occurred a few times. V and J are TRBV5-4 and TRBJ2-7; D is unresolved. The CDR3 runs 13 residues. In germline, CDR1 is SGHNT, CDR2 YYREEE (reference sequence). The V and J ends lost 2 bases and 2 bases respectively, with 8 bases between them. The CDR3 reads CASSLASTYEQYF. The CDR3 DNA follows: TGTGCCAGCAGCTTAGCGTCAACCTACGAGCAGTACTTC.

This clonotype was counted at least ten times. The chain links TRBV7-2 to TRBJ2-7, with a possible D match to TRBD1 (5 bases). Trimming cost V 1 base and J 2 bases, with 9 bases left between them. The CDR3 runs 14 residues. The germline gives CDR1 SGHTA, CDR2 FQGNSA. Written as DNA, the CDR3 is TGTGCCAGCAGCTTAGAGGGGATCGCCTACGAGCAGTACTTC. It codes for CASSLEGIAYEQYF.

This clonotype was seen many times. The chain links TRBV2 to TRBJ2-1; 10 nucleotides line up with TRBD1. V shed 3 bases and J 9 bases; nucleotides not matched to a gene: 5. The CDR3 totals 14 residues. CDR1 and CDR2 (germline): SNHLY, FYNNEI. Written as DNA, the CDR3 is TGTGCCAGCAGTGATGCCGGGACAGGGGTTGAGCAGTTCTTC. It translates to CASSDAGTGVEQFF.

The chain links TRBV12-3 or TRBV12-4 to TRBJ1-5; tentatively, D is TRBD1 (5 bases). The CDR3 consists of 16 residues. Trimming stripped 6 bases from V and 5 bases from J, with 20 bases between. The CDR3 sequence: CASSRTGGMGDQPQHF. The CDR3 DNA reads as TGTGCCAGCAGCCGTACCGGAGGGATGGGGGATCAGCCCCAGCATTTT.

This clonotype was counted a few times. The gene calls are TRBV28 and TRBJ2-7; a possible D gene is TRBD2 (6 bases). Germline CDR1 reads MDHEN; CDR2 reads SYDVKM. V gave up 5 bases and J gave up 9 bases, with 17 bases separating them. CDR3 length: 13 residues. The CDR3 region is CASSRPDTGVQYF. CDR3 DNA sequence: TGTGCCAGCAGTAGACCGGATACGGGGGTGCAGTACTTC.

The table lists this clonotype with many counts. DNA for the CDR3: TGTGCCAGCTCGTCCTTGCAGGGTGAGACTGAAGCTTTCTTT. It codes for CASSSLQGETEAFF. The J gene is TRBJ1-1, the V gene TRBV18, with a possible D match to TRBD1 (5 bases). Trimming took off 6 bases at V and 5 bases at J, with 16 bases between the two ends. The CDR3 runs to 14 residues. Germline V gene lookup returns CDR1 KGHSH and CDR2 LQKENI.

This clonotype was seen ten or more times. The chain has TRBV28 and TRBJ2-7, with unresolved D. This CDR3 contains 13 residues. The V end lost 5 bases, the J end lost 5 bases, and 13 bases lay between the germline ends. Germline V gene lookup returns CDR1 MDHEN and CDR2 SYDVKM. CDR3 coding DNA: TGTGCCAGCAGTACGGCCCCGGCCCACGAGCAGTACTTC. The encoded protein is CASSTAPAHEQYF.

At least ten counts were recorded for this clonotype. This sequence joins TRBV28 and TRBJ2-5; D is tentatively TRBD1 or TRBD2 (6 bases each). Germline V gene data show CDR1 as MDHEN and CDR2 as SYDVKM. The CDR3 spans 15 residues. Between the trimmed V and J ends, which lost 6 bases and 5 bases, there was a span of 19 bases. CDR3 sequence reads: CASSLGGEVGETQYF. Here the CDR3 DNA reads TGTGCCAGCAGCCTGGGGGGCGAGGTAGGGGAGACCCAGTACTTC.

The sample holds many counts of this clonotype. The chain recombines TRBV12-3 or TRBV12-4 with TRBJ1-2; 8 bases match TRBD1. This CDR3 region has 17 residues. V trimming: 5 bases; J trimming: 4 bases; junction bases outside the gene matches: 15. The CDR3, as DNA: TGTGCCAGCAGTATCCGGGACAGGTACTTGGTCGGCTATGGCTACACCTTC. It encodes CASSIRDRYLVGYGYTF.

The rearrangement links TRBV4-1 to TRBJ2-7; 10 bases are shared with TRBD2. Looked up from germline, CDR1 is MGHRA and CDR2 is YSYEKL. CDR3 size: 15 residues. The V and J ends lost 0 bases and 12 bases, in that order; junction bases with no gene match: 11. CDR3 residues: CASSQEDSSGRGRYF. Here the CDR3 DNA reads TGCGCCAGCAGCCAAGAAGATTCTAGCGGGAGAGGGAGGTACTTC.

The table lists this clonotype with many counts. The V gene is TRBV15, the J gene TRBJ2-5; tentatively, D is TRBD2 (5 bases). Germline V gene data show CDR1 as LNHNV and CDR2 as YYDKDF (reference sequence). V was cut by 5 bases and J by 4 bases, with 17 bases left in between. There are 15 residues in the CDR3. The CDR3 bases are TGTGCCACCAGCCGAGGGAAGGCCAGTAGAGAGACCCAGTACTTC. Translation gives CATSRGKASRETQYF.